The next 27 T cell receptor beta chains were all read from a single sample in a study of ipilimumab plus nivolumab after autologous stem cell transplantation. Produced via immunoSEQ multiplex PCR; TCRdb's table is partial and in-frame only. The table lists fewer than 15,000 clones, roughly 74% of them singletons. The specimen was PBMCs, collected in a trial of ipilimumab plus nivolumab as post-transplant consolidation. These receptors came from a male donor with primary mediastinal lymphoma.

The chain combines TRBV5-6 with TRBJ2-4; possibly TRBD1 or TRBD2 for D (5 bases each). The CDR3 loop spans 14 amino acids. The germline V gene encodes CDR1 SGHDT and CDR2 YYEEEE. Trimming took 3 bases from V and 10 from J, leaving 17 bases between them. Written as DNA, the CDR3 is TGTGCCAGCAGCTGGGGTGGGGTTGGGGGAATTCAGTACTTC. Protein product: CASSWGGVGGIQYF.

The chain links TRBV11-2 to TRBJ2-5, with TRBD2 as a possible D gene (5 bases). V was shortened by 1 base and J by 5 bases, with 5 bases between the two germline ends. This CDR3 is built from 12 residues. From germline, CDR1 is SGHAT and CDR2 FQNNGV. CDR3 nucleotides: TGTGCCAGCAGCTTAGCGGGGGAGACCCAGTACTTC. This encodes CASSLAGETQYF. Complete variable domain (other parts from reference TRBV11-2 and TRBJ2-5): EAGVAQSPRYKIIEKRQSVAFWCNPISGHATLYWYQQILGQGPKLLIQFQNNGVVDDSQLPKDRFSAERLKGVDSTLKIQPAKLEDSAVYLCASSLAGETQYFGPGTRLLVL.

V is TRBV2 and J is TRBJ2-7, with D perhaps TRBD1 (5 bases). The germline gives CDR1 SNHLY, CDR2 FYNNEI. The CDR3 spans 13 residues. V lost 5 bases to trimming and J lost 5 bases, with 13 bases between them. The CDR3 is CASSLQGFHEQYF. In DNA, the CDR3 is TGTGCCAGCAGTCTGCAGGGATTTCACGAGCAGTACTTC.

This sequence joins TRBV9 and TRBJ1-6, with a weak D call TRBD1 (6 bases). From germline, CDR1 is SGDLS and CDR2 YYNGEE. Trimming took off 4 bases at V and 10 bases at J, with 12 bases between the two ends. The length of the CDR3 is 13 residues. The CDR3 DNA is TGTGCCAGCAGCACGGGGGGCCCATCACCCCTCCACTTT. Its translation: CASSTGGPSPLHF. Filled out from reference TRBV9 and TRBJ1-6, the complete variable domain reads DSGVTQTPKHLITATGQRVTLRCSPRSGDLSVYWYQQSLDQGLQFLIQYYNGEERAKGNILERFSAQQFPDLHSELNLSSLELGDSALYFCASSTGGPSPLHFGNGTRLTVT.

The genes are TRBV12-5 and TRBJ1-1, with TRBD1 matching over 11 bases. Unmatched junction bases numbered 2, after V lost 5 bases and J lost 3 bases. CDR1 and CDR2 (germline): LGHNT, FRNRAP. The CDR3 consists of 14 residues. The CDR3 DNA is TGTGCTAGTGGTGAGGGACAGGGGGACACTGAAGCTTTCTTT. Translation: CASGEGQGDTEAFF.

The rearrangement links TRBV10-3 to TRBJ1-1, with TRBD1 identical over 9 bases. The V and J ends lost 6 bases and 1 base, in that order; junction bases with no gene match: 3. The CDR3 consists of 14 residues. Germline CDR1 reads ENHRY; CDR2 reads SYGVKD. The CDR3 sequence is CAIRATGGNTEAFF. As DNA, the CDR3 is TGTGCCATCAGAGCGACAGGGGGGAACACTGAAGCTTTCTTT.

The chain carries TRBV6-4 and TRBJ2-1; D gene ambiguous. The ends were cut back, 0 bases at V and 2 bases at J, with 11 bases in the middle. Germline lookup yields CDR1 MRHNA and CDR2 SNTAGT. The CDR3 is 16 amino acids. CDR3 coding DNA: TGTGCCAGCAGTGACTCGCTCGGCGGACCCTACAATGAGCAGTTCTTC. This codes for CASSDSLGGPYNEQFF.

The rearrangement links TRBV6-1 to TRBJ1-3, with 8 positions matching TRBD1. The V gene end was trimmed by 0 bases and the J gene end by 2 bases; junction bases not matched to a gene: 3. CDR1 and CDR2 from the germline V gene are MNHNS and SASEGT. This CDR3 has 16 amino acids. DNA for the CDR3: TGTGCCAGCAGTGAAGCCAGGGGGCCCACTGGAAACACCATATATTTT. It specifies CASSEARGPTGNTIYF.

The chain links TRBV7-9 to TRBJ2-7; D not resolved. Germline lookup yields CDR1 SEHNR and CDR2 FQNEAQ (reference sequence). Trimming took 1 base from V and 3 from J, leaving 13 bases between them. The CDR3 runs to 15 residues. As DNA, the CDR3 is TGTGCCAGCAGCTTAGGGGTCCCACCTAACTACGAGCAGTACTTC. Translated, it gives CASSLGVPPNYEQYF.

The chain recombines TRBV6-5 with TRBJ1-6; no reliable D call. The CDR3 loop spans 14 amino acids. CDR1 is MNHEY, CDR2 SVGAGI, per germline. Trimming took off 5 bases at V and 9 bases at J, with 14 bases between the two ends. CDR3 loop: CASSESGGRSPLHF. CDR3 coding DNA: TGTGCCAGCAGTGAAAGCGGAGGGCGTTCACCCCTCCACTTT.

The DNA of the CDR3 is TGTGCCAGCAGTTCAATCAGGGGGCTCTACGAGCAGTACTTC. Encoded protein: CASSSIRGLYEQYF. V and J are TRBV28 and TRBJ2-7, with 8 bases lining up with TRBD1. This CDR3 is built from 14 residues. The V gene end was trimmed by 4 bases and the J gene end by 3 bases; junction bases not matched to a gene: 5. Germline lookup yields CDR1 MDHEN and CDR2 SYDVKM. The full variable domain, completed using reference TRBV28 and TRBJ2-7, is DVKVTQSSRYLVKRTGEKVFLECVQDMDHENMFWYRQDPGLGLRLIYFSYDVKMKEKGDIPEGYSVSREKKERFSLILESASTNQTSMYLCASSSIRGLYEQYFGPGTRLTVT.

The genes are TRBV28 and TRBJ1-6, with 7 bases aligning to TRBD1. This CDR3 is built from 16 residues. Trimming cost V 10 bases and J 6 bases; bases outside gene matches: 15. Germline values: CDR1 MDHEN, CDR2 SYDVKM. For the CDR3, the DNA is TGTGCCACCAAGGACAGGATTTGGCAGGGTAATTCACCCCTCCACTTT. Encoded protein: CATKDRIWQGNSPLHF. Looking up the rest from reference TRBV28 and TRBJ1-6 gives the full variable domain: DVKVTQSSRYLVKRTGEKVFLECVQDMDHENMFWYRQDPGLGLRLIYFSYDVKMKEKGDIPEGYSVSREKKERFSLILESASTNQTSMYLCATKDRIWQGNSPLHFGNGTRLTVT.

Within the sample, this clone is large. CDR3 nucleotides: TGTGCCAGCAGCAAAGCAAAGGGGACCCCCTACGAGCAGTACTTC. Residues: CASSKAKGTPYEQYF. This chain uses TRBV21-1 with TRBJ2-7. TRBV21-1 corresponds to a pseudogene. This CDR3 has 15 residues.

V gene TRBV7-8 combines with J gene TRBJ2-4, with 7 bases aligning to TRBD2. Germline V gives CDR1 SGHVS, CDR2 FQNEAQ. The V segment lost 3 bases and the J segment 1 base; nucleotides outside the gene matches: 3. The CDR3 loop spans 15 amino acids. CDR3 sequence reads: CASSLSGTAKNIQYF. CDR3 DNA sequence: TGTGCCAGCAGCTTGAGCGGGACGGCCAAAAACATTCAGTACTTC.

Comments on this clone: A clone one base away is much larger, so this may be a read error. Other DNA variants within this sample encode the same CDR3. This sequence joins TRBV5-5 and TRBJ2-3, with 7 bases that match TRBD2. Germline V gene lookup returns CDR1 SGHKS and CDR2 YYEKEE (reference sequence). Trimming cost V 0 bases and J 5 bases; bases outside gene matches: 6. CDR3 length: 15 residues. The CDR3, as DNA: TGTGCCAGCAGCTTGGGACTGGCGGGGGTAGATACGCAGTATTTT. Its protein is CASSLGLAGVDTQYF.

This chain uses TRBV7-3 with TRBJ2-3, with TRBD2 identical over 10 bases. V dropped 5 bases and J dropped 4; count of bases not matched to a gene: 3. The CDR3 is made up of 14 amino acids. Germline assignment: CDR1 SGHTA and CDR2 FQGTGA. This chain's CDR3 is CASSPGTSADTQYF. In DNA, the CDR3 is TGTGCCAGCAGCCCGGGGACTAGCGCAGATACGCAGTATTTT.

The genes are TRBV11-3 and TRBJ2-1, with 11 bases matching TRBD2. The V segment lost 5 bases and the J segment 9 bases; nucleotides outside the gene matches: 3. This CDR3 spans 13 amino acids. Germline CDR1 reads SGHNT; CDR2 reads YENEEA. The chain's CDR3 is CASSPGTSGEQFF. The CDR3 DNA reads as TGTGCCAGCAGCCCGGGGACTAGCGGTGAGCAGTTCTTC. Using reference TRBV11-3 and TRBJ2-1 for the parts outside the CDR3, the full variable domain is EAGVVQSPRYKIIEKKQPVAFWCNPISGHNTLYWYLQNLGQGPELLIRYENEEAVDDSQLPKDRFSAERLKGVDSTLKIQPAELGDSAVYLCASSPGTSGEQFFGPGTRLTVL.

The CDR3 bases are TGTGCCAGCAGCCGAAGACTAGCTGGGGTAGAGACCCAGTACTTC. It translates to CASSRRLAGVETQYF. The J gene is TRBJ2-5, the V gene TRBV7-4; 7 bases map to TRBD2. Germline V gene sequence: CDR1 SGHVT, CDR2 SQSDAQ. Trimming took 5 bases from V and 4 from J; bases not matched to a gene: 10. This CDR3 has 15 residues.

Here the CDR3 DNA reads TGTGCCAGCAGCTTAGGGGGCAGCTCAATGATCTCTGGGGCCAACGTCCTGACTTTC. This translates into CASSLGGSSMISGANVLTF. The V and J genes are TRBV11-3 and TRBJ2-6; D possibly corresponds to TRBD1 (5 bases). Germline lookup yields CDR1 SGHNT and CDR2 YENEEA. The V end lost 1 base, the J end lost 0 bases, and 16 bases lay between the germline ends. The CDR3 consists of 19 residues.

The rearrangement joins TRBV25-1 to TRBJ1-6; D unresolved. This CDR3 is built from 13 residues. Germline-derived CDR1 and CDR2 are MGHDK and SYGVNS. V lost 7 bases and J 8 bases, leaving 12 bases between the germline ends. The CDR3 protein is CASTRRVDSPLHF. CDR3 in DNA: TGTGCCAGCACGAGGCGGGTGGATTCACCCCTCCACTTT.

The chain uses TRBV9 and TRBJ2-5; D perhaps matches TRBD2 (5 bases). There are 12 residues in the CDR3. The V gene lost 3 bases and the J gene lost 5 bases, with 8 bases spanning the gap. Germline CDR1 and CDR2: SGDLS and YYNGEE. DNA of the CDR3: TGTGCCAGCAGCGCCTCGGGGGAGACCCAGTACTTC. Translated, it gives CASSASGETQYF.

CDR3 loop: CASSKLVVGYNEQFF. The CDR3 DNA reads TGTGCCAGCAGTAAACTAGTGGTCGGGTACAATGAGCAGTTCTTC. V gene TRBV6-1 combines with J gene TRBJ2-1, with D possibly TRBD2 on 5 matching bases. With 5 bases removed from V and 4 bases from J, the gap between germline ends came to 15 bases. CDR1 is MNHNS and CDR2 is SASEGT in the germline V gene. This CDR3 contains 15 residues.

The chain joins TRBV19 to TRBJ1-5; no clear D gene. V shed 1 base and J shed 2 bases, with 12 bases lying between them. The CDR3 spans 16 residues. Per germline, CDR1 LNHDA and CDR2 SQIVND (reference sequence). The CDR3 nucleotides are TGTGCCAGTAGTATAGGAGTCGCTGGGCGCAATCAGCCCCAGCATTTT. It is translated as CASSIGVAGRNQPQHF.

This chain links TRBV6-6 with TRBJ1-5, with D perhaps matching TRBD1 (5 bases). Trimming removed 8 bases from V and 4 bases from J, with 12 bases in between. CDR1 is MNHNY, CDR2 SVGAGI, per germline (reference sequence). The CDR3 has 13 amino acids. CDR3 residues: CASGGDRNQPQHF. CDR3 nucleotides: TGTGCCAGCGGGGGGGATAGGAATCAGCCCCAGCATTTT.

By proportion, this clone is medium-sized. The V and J genes are TRBV5-1 and TRBJ2-5, with D tentatively TRBD2 (6 bases). V was trimmed by 4 bases and J by 10 bases, leaving 20 bases between them. CDR1 and CDR2 from the germline V gene are SGHRS and YFSETQ. This CDR3 has 14 amino acids. The CDR3 here is CASSPEGTGVIQYF. For the CDR3, the DNA is TGCGCCAGCAGCCCAGAAGGGACGGGAGTCATCCAGTACTTC.

This chain connects TRBV18 to TRBJ1-2; TRBD1 agrees at 10 bases. Germline loops: CDR1 KGHSH, CDR2 LQKENI. Losses at the gene ends were 3 bases for V and 5 bases for J; bases not matched to a gene: 6. The CDR3 sequence is 15 residues long. The CDR3 nucleotides read TGTGCCAGCTCACCGCCGACAGGGGGCGCGTATGGCTACACCTTC. Translating it yields CASSPPTGGAYGYTF.

V gene TRBV18 combines with J gene TRBJ2-1; 9 bases line up with TRBD2. V gave up 4 bases and J gave up 0 bases; unmatched junction bases: 13. This CDR3 is built from 19 residues. Germline V gene lookup returns CDR1 KGHSH and CDR2 LQKENI. Here the CDR3 DNA reads TGTGCCAGCTCACGCCCCCCCCCTAGCGGGGTTAGCTCCTACAATGAGCAGTTCTTC. It specifies CASSRPPPSGVSSYNEQFF.